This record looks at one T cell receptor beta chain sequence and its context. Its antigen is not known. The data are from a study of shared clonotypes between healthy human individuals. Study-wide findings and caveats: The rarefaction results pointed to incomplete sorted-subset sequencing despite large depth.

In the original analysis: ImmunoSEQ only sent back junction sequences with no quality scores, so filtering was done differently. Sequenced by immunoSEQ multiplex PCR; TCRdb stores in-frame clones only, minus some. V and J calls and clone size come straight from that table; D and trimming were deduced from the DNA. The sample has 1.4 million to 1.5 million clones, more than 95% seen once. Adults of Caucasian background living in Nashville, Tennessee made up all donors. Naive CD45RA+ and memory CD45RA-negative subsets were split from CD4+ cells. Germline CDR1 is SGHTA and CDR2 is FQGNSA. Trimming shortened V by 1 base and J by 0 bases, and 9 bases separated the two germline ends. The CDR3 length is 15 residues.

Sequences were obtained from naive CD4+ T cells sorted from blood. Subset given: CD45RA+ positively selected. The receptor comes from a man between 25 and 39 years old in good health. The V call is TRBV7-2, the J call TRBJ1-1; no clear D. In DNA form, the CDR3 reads TGTGCCAGCAGCTTAGTAAGTAAAATGAACACTGAAGCTTTCTTT. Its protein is CASSLVSKMNTEAFF.